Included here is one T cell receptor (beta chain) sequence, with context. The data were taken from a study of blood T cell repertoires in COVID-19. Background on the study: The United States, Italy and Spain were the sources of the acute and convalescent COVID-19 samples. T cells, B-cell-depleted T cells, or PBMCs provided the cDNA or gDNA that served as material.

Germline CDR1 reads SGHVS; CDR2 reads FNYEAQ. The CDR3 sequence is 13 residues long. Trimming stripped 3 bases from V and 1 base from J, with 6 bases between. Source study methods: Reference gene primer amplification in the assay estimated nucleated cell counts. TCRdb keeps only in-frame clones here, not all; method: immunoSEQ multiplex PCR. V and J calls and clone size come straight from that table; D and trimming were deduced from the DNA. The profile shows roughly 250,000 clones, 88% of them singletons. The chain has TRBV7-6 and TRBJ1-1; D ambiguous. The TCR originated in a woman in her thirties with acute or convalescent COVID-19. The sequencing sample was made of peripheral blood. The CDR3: CASSFTQNTEAFF. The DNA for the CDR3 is TGTGCCAGCAGCTTCACACAGAACACTGAAGCTTTCTTT.